The TCR beta chain under discussion was sequenced for a study of CD8 T cells in ankylosing spondylitis. Overall study results and limits: Blood from ankylosing spondylitis patients appeared to carry a characteristic roughly eight-variant TCR beta motif. Clones that were linked to disease were CD8+ and were relatively rare in peripheral blood. Before this, some motif variants had been reported in reactive arthritis synovial fluid and blood. In ankylosing spondylitis patients, matched synovial fluid reportedly showed significant enrichment of disease-linked clones.

This clonotype was picked up many times. Its antigen is unknown. Trimming at V came to 5 bases and at J to 1 base, leaving 2 bases not matched to a gene. The CDR3 totals 13 residues. Germline V gene data show CDR1 as LGHDT and CDR2 as YNNKEL (reference sequence). Library preparation for TCR beta used quantitative 5'-RACE with molecular barcodes. Via MiXCR, TCRdb re-called the 5' RACE reads, giving one row per CDR3 protein. The sample includes about 220,000 distinct CDR3 sequences, roughly 6.6% seen only once; the top ten take 11% to 15%. This clonotype was obtained from a male donor with ankylosing spondylitis. Sample: blood, either unsorted or a sorted T cell fraction (not recorded which). The chain is built from TRBV3-1 and TRBJ2-7; 7 bases match TRBD2. CDR3 sequence (DNA): TGTGCCAGCAGCACGGGACTATCCTACGAGCAGTACTTC. Translated: CASSTGLSYEQYF.